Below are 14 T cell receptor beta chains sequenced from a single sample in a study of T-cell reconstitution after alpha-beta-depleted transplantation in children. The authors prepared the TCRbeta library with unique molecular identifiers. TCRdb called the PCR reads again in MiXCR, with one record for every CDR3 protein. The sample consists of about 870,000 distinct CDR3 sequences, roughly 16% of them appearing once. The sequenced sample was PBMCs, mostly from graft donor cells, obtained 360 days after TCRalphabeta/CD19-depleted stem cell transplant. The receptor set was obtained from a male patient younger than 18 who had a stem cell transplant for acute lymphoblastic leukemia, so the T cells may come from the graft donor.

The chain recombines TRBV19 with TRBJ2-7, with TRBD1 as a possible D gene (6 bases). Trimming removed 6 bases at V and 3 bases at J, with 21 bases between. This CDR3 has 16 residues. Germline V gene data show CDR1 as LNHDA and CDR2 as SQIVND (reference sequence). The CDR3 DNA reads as TGTGCCAGTAGCAGACCACAGGGAAGTGGGATCTACGAGCAGTACTTC. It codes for CASSRPQGSGIYEQYF.

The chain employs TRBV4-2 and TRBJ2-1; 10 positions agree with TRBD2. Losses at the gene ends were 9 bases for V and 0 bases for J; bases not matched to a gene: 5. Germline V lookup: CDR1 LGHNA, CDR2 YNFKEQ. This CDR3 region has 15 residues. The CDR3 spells CASMSGRASYNEQFF. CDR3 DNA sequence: TGTGCCAGTATGAGCGGGAGGGCCTCCTACAATGAGCAGTTCTTC.

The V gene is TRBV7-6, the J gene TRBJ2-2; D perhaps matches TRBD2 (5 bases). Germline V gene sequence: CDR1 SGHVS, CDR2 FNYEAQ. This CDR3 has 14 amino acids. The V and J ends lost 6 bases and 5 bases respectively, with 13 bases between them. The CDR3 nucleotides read TGTGCCAGCAGGGGGTTAGCGTTAACCGGGGAGCTGTTTTTT. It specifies CASRGLALTGELFF.

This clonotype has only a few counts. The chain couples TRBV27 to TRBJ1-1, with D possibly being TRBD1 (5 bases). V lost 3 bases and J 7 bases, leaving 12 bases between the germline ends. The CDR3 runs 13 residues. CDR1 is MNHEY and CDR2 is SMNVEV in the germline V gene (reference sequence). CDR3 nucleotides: TGTGCCAGCAGTTTTGATTCAGGGCTTGAAGCTTTCTTT. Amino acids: CASSFDSGLEAFF.

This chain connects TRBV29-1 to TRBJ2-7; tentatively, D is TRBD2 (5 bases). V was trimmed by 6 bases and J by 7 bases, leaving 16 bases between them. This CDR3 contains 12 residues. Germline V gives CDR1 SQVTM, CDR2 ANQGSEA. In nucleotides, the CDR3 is TGCAGCGTCGAGACGAGCCCGGGGGAGCAGTACTTC. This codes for CSVETSPGEQYF.

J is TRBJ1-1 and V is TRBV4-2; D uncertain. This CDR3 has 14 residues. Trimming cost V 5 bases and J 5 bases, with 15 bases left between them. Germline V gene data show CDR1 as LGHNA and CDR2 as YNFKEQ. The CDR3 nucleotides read TGTGCCAGCAGCTTAGGAGAAAGGAAAACTGAAGCTTTCTTT. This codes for CASSLGERKTEAFF.

The CDR3 sequence is CSVGPLAGVDEQYF. The DNA of the CDR3 is TGCAGCGTTGGCCCGTTAGCGGGAGTCGACGAGCAGTACTTC. The chain joins TRBV29-1 to TRBJ2-7; 9 bases are a match to TRBD2. This CDR3 contains 14 residues. The ends lost 4 bases at V and 5 bases at J; junction bases unmatched: 9. Germline CDR1 SQVTM, CDR2 ANQGSEA.

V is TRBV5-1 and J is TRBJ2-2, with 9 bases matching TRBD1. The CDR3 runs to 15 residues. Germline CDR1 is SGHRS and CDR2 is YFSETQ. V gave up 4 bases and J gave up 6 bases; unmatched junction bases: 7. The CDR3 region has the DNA TGCGCCAGCAGCACAGGACAGGGGATTTCCGGGGAGCTGTTTTTT. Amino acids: CASSTGQGISGELFF.

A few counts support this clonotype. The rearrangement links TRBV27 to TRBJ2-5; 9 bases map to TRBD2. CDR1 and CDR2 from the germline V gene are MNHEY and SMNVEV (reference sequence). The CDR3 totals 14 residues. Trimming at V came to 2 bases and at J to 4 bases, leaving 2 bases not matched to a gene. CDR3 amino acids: CASSLRTSAETQYF. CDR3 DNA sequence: TGTGCCAGCAGTTTAAGGACTAGCGCAGAGACCCAGTACTTC.

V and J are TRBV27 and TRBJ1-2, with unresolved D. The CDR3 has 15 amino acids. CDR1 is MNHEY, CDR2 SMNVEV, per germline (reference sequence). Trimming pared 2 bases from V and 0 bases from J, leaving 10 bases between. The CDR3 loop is CASSLLAPTNYGYTF. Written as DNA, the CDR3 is TGTGCCAGCAGTTTACTAGCGCCAACTAACTATGGCTACACCTTC.

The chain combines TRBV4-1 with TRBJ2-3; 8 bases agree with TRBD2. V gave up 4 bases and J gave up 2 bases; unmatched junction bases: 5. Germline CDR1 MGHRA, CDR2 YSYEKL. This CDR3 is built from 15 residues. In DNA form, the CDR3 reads TGCGCCAGCAGCCTTAGCGGGACACCCACAGATACGCAGTATTTT. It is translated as CASSLSGTPTDTQYF.

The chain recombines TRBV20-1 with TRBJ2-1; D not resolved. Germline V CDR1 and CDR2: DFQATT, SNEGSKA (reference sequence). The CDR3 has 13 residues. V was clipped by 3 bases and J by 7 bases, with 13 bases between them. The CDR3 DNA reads TGCAGTGCTAGTGGGTACCGTGGGAATGAGCAGTTCTTC. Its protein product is CSASGYRGNEQFF.

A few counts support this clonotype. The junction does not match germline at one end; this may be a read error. CDR3 protein: CASSFFAGANSEAFF. The CDR3 DNA sequence: TGCGCCAGCAGCTTTTTTGCGGGGGCGAACTCTGAAGCTTTCTTT. This chain joins TRBV5-1 and TRBJ1-1; D may be TRBD1 (6 bases). Germline CDR1 reads SGHRS; CDR2 reads YFSETQ. This CDR3 is built from 15 residues.

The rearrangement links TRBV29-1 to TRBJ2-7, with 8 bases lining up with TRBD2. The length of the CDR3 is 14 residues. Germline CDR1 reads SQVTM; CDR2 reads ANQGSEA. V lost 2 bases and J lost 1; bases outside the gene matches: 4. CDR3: CSVENLAGSYEQYF. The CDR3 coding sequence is TGCAGCGTTGAAAATTTAGCGGGGTCCTACGAGCAGTACTTC.